Following are 7 T cell receptor beta chains from one sample sequenced in a study of blood T cells in healthy people across ages. Next came a second PCR, run for 7 to 11 cycles, which used a sample-barcoded 5' primer along with a J-beta primer mix. TCRdb independently ran MiXCR on the 5' RACE reads; one entry per CDR3 protein. The sample includes hundreds of thousands of distinct CDR3 sequences, approximately 21% of them seen just once. Sequenced input: blood. These receptors were collected from a man in his 70s in good health.

This clonotype has only a few counts. The chain combines TRBV30 with TRBJ1-1; D is undetermined. The germline gives CDR1 GTSNPN, CDR2 SVGIG (reference sequence). The CDR3 sequence is 12 residues long. Between the trimmed V and J ends, which lost 7 bases and 1 base, there was a span of 10 bases. The CDR3 nucleotides are TGTGCCTTGTACGACGGGAACACTGAAGCTTTCTTT. Amino acid sequence: CALYDGNTEAFF.

The sample holds a few counts of this clonotype. V and J are TRBV6-1 and TRBJ2-3, with D uncertain. Germline V gene lookup returns CDR1 MNHNS and CDR2 SASEGT. The CDR3 contains 13 residues. V shed 5 bases and J shed 7 bases, with 13 bases lying between them. The CDR3 bases are TGTGCCAGCAGTAGGGAAATGGGGAATACGCAGTATTTT. Amino acid sequence: CASSREMGNTQYF.

This clonotype occurred a few times. The chain is built from TRBV20-1 and TRBJ2-5; either TRBD1 or TRBD2 may supply D (5 bases each). Germline CDR1 and CDR2: DFQATT and SNEGSKA (reference sequence). V lost 1 base, J lost 5 bases, and 11 bases lay in between. There are 13 residues in the CDR3. The CDR3 bases are TGCAGTGCTAGAGTCGAGGGGTGGGAGACCCAGTACTTC. Amino acids: CSARVEGWETQYF.

This clonotype has only a few counts. The CDR3 region has the DNA TGTGCCAGCAGCCAGGGACTAGCGGTTAGCTCCTACAATGAGCAGTTCTTC. This gives the protein CASSQGLAVSSYNEQFF. This chain connects TRBV4-2 to TRBJ2-1; 11 bases line up with TRBD2. CDR3 length: 17 amino acids. CDR1 is LGHNA and CDR2 is YNFKEQ in the germline V gene. The junction had 4 bases not matched to a gene; V was cut back by 3 bases and J by 0 bases.

This clonotype was observed many times. This chain connects TRBV18 to TRBJ1-4, with no clear D. V lost 1 base and J lost 4, with 4 bases in between. Looked up from germline, CDR1 is KGHSH and CDR2 is LQKENI. The CDR3 has 13 amino acids. The CDR3 loop is CASSPRGNEKLFF. The CDR3 DNA sequence: TGTGCCAGCTCACCACGGGGTAATGAAAAACTGTTTTTT.

The chain recombines TRBV12-3 or TRBV12-4 with TRBJ1-3; no firm D call. This CDR3 region has 13 residues. The germline V and J ends were trimmed by 10 bases and 2 bases, with 12 bases remaining between them. CDR3 sequence: CATVRGTGNTIYF. CDR3 DNA: TGTGCCACCGTACGGGGTACTGGAAACACCATATATTTT.

A few counts support this clonotype. The chain combines TRBV7-9 with TRBJ2-3; 9 nucleotides match TRBD2. Germline V gene sequence: CDR1 SEHNR, CDR2 FQNEAQ (reference sequence). V lost 4 bases to trimming and J lost 6 bases; unmatched junction nucleotides: 5. This CDR3 contains 14 residues. Written as DNA, the CDR3 is TGTGCCAGCAGCTATATAGCGGGAGCGGATACGCAGTATTTT. Its protein is CASSYIAGADTQYF.